The 13 T cell receptor beta chains below come from one sample, sequenced in a study of shared clonotypes between healthy human individuals. Repertoires were generated with immunoSEQ multiplex PCR, while TCRdb's copy carries only in-frame clones and drops some. Among roughly 2,300,000 clones listed, approximately 90% were seen once. Sample: naive CD4+ T cells from PBMCs. The subset was: CD45RA+ positively selected. The receptors here all came from a man younger than 35 in good health. Some clones in this sample may be carry-over from other donors' samples.

The rearrangement links TRBV7-8 to TRBJ2-1; the D call may be TRBD1 or TRBD2 (5 bases each). Germline loops: CDR1 SGHVS, CDR2 FQNEAQ. V lost 5 bases and J lost 3, with 17 bases in between. The length of the CDR3 is 16 residues. CDR3 protein: CASSPSGTGVYNEQFF. The CDR3 DNA follows: TGTGCCAGCAGCCCATCCGGGACCGGAGTCTACAATGAGCAGTTCTTC.

The rearrangement links TRBV7-8 to TRBJ2-2, with D perhaps TRBD1 or TRBD2 (5 bases each). V was shortened by 4 bases and J by 5 bases, with 14 bases between the two germline ends. The CDR3 length is 15 residues. Germline CDR1 is SGHVS and CDR2 is FQNEAQ. The CDR3 DNA reads TGTGCCAGCAGCTCGGGTGGGTGGGGGACCGGGGAGCTGTTTTTT. It encodes CASSSGGWGTGELFF.

The CDR3 loop reads CAGTNRVTGEQYF. CDR3 in DNA: TGTGCCGGAACCAACAGGGTTACAGGCGAGCAGTACTTC. The chain has TRBV28 and TRBJ2-7; a possible D gene is TRBD1 (6 bases). The germline CDR1 and CDR2 sequences are MDHEN and SYDVKM. Trimming pared 11 bases from V and 6 bases from J, leaving 20 bases between. This CDR3 contains 13 residues.

This rearrangement joins TRBV19 to TRBJ2-6; D is unresolved. The CDR3 loop spans 14 amino acids. V lost 8 bases, J lost 0 bases, and 8 bases lay in between. Germline V gene sequence: CDR1 LNHDA, CDR2 SQIVND (reference sequence). CDR3 sequence reads: CASVDLSGANVLTF. Here the CDR3 DNA reads TGTGCCAGTGTGGACCTCTCTGGGGCCAACGTCCTGACTTTC. Full variable domain (remainder filled in from reference TRBV19 and TRBJ2-6): DGGITQSPKYLFRKEGQNVTLSCEQNLNHDAMYWYRQDPGQGLRLIYYSQIVNDFQKGDIAEGYSVSREKKESFPLTVTSAQKNPTAFYLCASVDLSGANVLTFGAGSRLTVL.

This clone was seen a single time. The chain is built from TRBV18 and TRBJ2-7, with TRBD1 matching 8 bases. The CDR3 runs to 16 residues. From germline, CDR1 is KGHSH and CDR2 LQKENI. V shed 3 bases and J 4 bases; nucleotides not matched to a gene: 11. The DNA for the CDR3 is TGTGCCAGCTCACCCTTGAATACAGGGGGTGGGTACGAGCAGTACTTC. Translation: CASSPLNTGGGYEQYF.

For this clone: The identical CDR3 is also encoded by other nucleotide sequences in the sample. This chain connects TRBV7-2 to TRBJ2-7, with D hard to call. The ends were cut back, 1 base at V and 3 bases at J, with 7 bases in the middle. The CDR3 consists of 13 residues. Germline loops: CDR1 SGHTA, CDR2 FQGNSA. CDR3 residues: CASSLGPGYEQYF. DNA for the CDR3: TGTGCCAGCAGCTTAGGGCCAGGCTACGAGCAGTACTTC.

The chain employs TRBV5-1 and TRBJ1-1; D is ambiguous. Germline V gene lookup returns CDR1 SGHRS and CDR2 YFSETQ. V was trimmed by 1 base and J by 4 bases, leaving 17 bases between them. The CDR3 loop spans 16 amino acids. CDR3 DNA: TGCGCCAGCAGCTTGCGGGTTTCCCGGGGAACCACTGAAGCTTTCTTT. Translation: CASSLRVSRGTTEAFF. Together with reference TRBV5-1 and TRBJ1-1, the CDR3 gives the full variable domain: KAGVTQTPRYLIKTRGQQVTLSCSPISGHRSVSWYQQTPGQGLQFLFEYFSETQRNKGNFPGRFSGRQFSNSRSEMNVSTLELGDSALYLCASSLRVSRGTTEAFFGQGTRLTVV.

The rearrangement links TRBV2 to TRBJ1-6; D is uncertain. This CDR3 has 15 amino acids. CDR1 is SNHLY and CDR2 is FYNNEI in the germline V gene. The V end was cut by 6 bases, the J end by 7 bases, with 16 bases between. CDR3 amino acids: CASRPGIKENSPLHF. The CDR3 DNA is TGTGCCAGCAGGCCGGGGATTAAAGAAAATTCACCCCTCCACTTT.

V usage is TRBV28 and J usage is TRBJ2-5; 8 nucleotides match TRBD2. J was trimmed by 5 bases and V by 11 bases; bases with no gene match: 16. This CDR3 spans 15 amino acids. Germline loops: CDR1 MDHEN, CDR2 SYDVKM. The CDR3 bases are TGTGCCGCAAAACCGGGAGGGGGGCAGGATGAGACCCAGTACTTC. Its protein is CAAKPGGGQDETQYF.

This chain connects TRBV19 to TRBJ1-2; maybe TRBD1 (5 bases). V was cut by 3 bases and J by 0 bases, with 5 bases left in between. Germline assignment: CDR1 LNHDA and CDR2 SQIVND (reference sequence). The CDR3 spans 13 residues. CDR3 loop: CASSMTANYGYTF. As DNA, the CDR3 is TGTGCCAGTAGTATGACAGCTAACTATGGCTACACCTTC.

The genes are TRBV30 and TRBJ2-2; D unclear. Trimming left V 3 bases short and J 0 bases short, with 14 bases between. Germline-derived CDR1 and CDR2 are GTSNPN and SVGIG (reference sequence). This CDR3 comprises 16 residues. The DNA for the CDR3 is TGTGCCTGGAGCCGAAGTACCCTAGCGAACACCGGGGAGCTGTTTTTT. Amino acids: CAWSRSTLANTGELFF.

The chain joins TRBV6-5 to TRBJ1-6; D is unresolved. V was trimmed by 8 bases and J by 8 bases, leaving 4 bases between them. Germline CDR1 reads MNHEY; CDR2 reads SVGAGI. CDR3 length equals 10 residues. Here the CDR3 reads CASGYSPLHF. In DNA form, the CDR3 reads TGTGCCAGCGGCTATTCACCCCTCCACTTT.

V gene TRBV15 combines with J gene TRBJ2-3; D is unclear. The V end lost 3 bases, the J end lost 6 bases, and 13 bases lay between the germline ends. This CDR3 is built from 14 residues. CDR1 and CDR2 (germline): LNHNV, YYDKDF (reference sequence). The CDR3 region is CATSSFVFLDTQYF. The CDR3 DNA sequence: TGTGCCACCAGCAGCTTCGTGTTTCTTGATACGCAGTATTTT.